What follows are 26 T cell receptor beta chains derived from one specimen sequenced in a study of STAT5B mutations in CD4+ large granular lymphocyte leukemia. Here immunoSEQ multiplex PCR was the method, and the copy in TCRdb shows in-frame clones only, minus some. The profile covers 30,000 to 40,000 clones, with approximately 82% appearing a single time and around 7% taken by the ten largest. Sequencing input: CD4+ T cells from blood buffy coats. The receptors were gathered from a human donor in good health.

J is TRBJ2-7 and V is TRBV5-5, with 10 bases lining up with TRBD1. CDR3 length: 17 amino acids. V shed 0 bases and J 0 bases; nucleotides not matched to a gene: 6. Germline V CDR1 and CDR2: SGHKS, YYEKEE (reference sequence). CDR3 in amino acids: CASSLGGGQGRSYEQYF. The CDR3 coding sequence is TGTGCCAGCAGCTTGGGGGGGGGACAGGGGCGCTCCTACGAGCAGTACTTC.

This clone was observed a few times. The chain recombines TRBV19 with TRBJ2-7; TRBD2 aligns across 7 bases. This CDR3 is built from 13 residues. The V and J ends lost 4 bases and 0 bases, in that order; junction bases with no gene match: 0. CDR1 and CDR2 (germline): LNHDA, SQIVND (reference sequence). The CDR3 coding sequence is TGTGCCAGTAGTAGCGGGAGCTCCTACGAGCAGTACTTC. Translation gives CASSSGSSYEQYF.

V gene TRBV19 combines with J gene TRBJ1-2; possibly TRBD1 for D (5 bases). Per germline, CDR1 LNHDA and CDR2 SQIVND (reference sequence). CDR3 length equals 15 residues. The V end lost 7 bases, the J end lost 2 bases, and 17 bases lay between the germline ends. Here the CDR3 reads CASTISGGTNYGYTF. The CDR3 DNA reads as TGTGCCAGTACCATTTCCGGGGGGACGAACTATGGCTACACCTTC.

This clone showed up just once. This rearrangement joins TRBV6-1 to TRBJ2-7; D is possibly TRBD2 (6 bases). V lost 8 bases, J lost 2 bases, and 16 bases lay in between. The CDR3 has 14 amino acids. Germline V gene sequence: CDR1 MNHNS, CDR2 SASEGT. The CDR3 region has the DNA TGTGCCAGCCATCCCCGGCGGACTACCTACGAGCAGTACTTC. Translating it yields CASHPRRTTYEQYF.

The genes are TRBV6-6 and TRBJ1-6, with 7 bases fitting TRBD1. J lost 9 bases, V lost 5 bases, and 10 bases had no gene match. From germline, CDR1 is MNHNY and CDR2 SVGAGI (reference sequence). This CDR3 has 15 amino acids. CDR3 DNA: TGTGCCAGCAGTGGGGAAACAGGGGTTGGTTCACCCCTCCACTTT. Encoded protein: CASSGETGVGSPLHF.

CDR3 DNA: TGTGCCACCCGGGGGGCCTCCTACAATGAGCAGTTCTTC. Amino acid sequence: CATRGASYNEQFF. The chain uses TRBV10-3 and TRBJ2-1; tentatively, D is TRBD2 (7 bases). Trimming stripped 10 bases from V and 0 bases from J, with 10 bases between. Germline V CDR1 and CDR2: ENHRY, SYGVKD. The CDR3 is 13 amino acids.

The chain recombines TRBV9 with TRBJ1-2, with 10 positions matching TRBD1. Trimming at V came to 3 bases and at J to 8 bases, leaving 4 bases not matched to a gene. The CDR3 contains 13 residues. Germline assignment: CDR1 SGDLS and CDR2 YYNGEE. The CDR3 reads CASSDRDRGGYTF. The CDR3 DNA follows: TGTGCCAGCAGCGACCGGGACAGGGGAGGCTACACCTTC. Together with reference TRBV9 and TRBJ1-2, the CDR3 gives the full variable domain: DSGVTQTPKHLITATGQRVTLRCSPRSGDLSVYWYQQSLDQGLQFLIQYYNGEERAKGNILERFSAQQFPDLHSELNLSSLELGDSALYFCASSDRDRGGYTFGSGTRLTVV.

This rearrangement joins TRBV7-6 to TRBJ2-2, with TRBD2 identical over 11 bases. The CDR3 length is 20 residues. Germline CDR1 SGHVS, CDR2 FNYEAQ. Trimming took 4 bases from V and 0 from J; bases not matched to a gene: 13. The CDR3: CASSSRWASGRPTNTGELFF. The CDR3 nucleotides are TGTGCCAGCAGCTCAAGGTGGGCTAGCGGGAGGCCAACGAACACCGGGGAGCTGTTTTTT.

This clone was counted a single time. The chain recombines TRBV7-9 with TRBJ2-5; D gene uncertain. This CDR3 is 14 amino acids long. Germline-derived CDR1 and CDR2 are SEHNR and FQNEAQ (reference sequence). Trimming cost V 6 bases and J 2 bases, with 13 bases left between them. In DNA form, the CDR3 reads TGTGCCAGCAGTCTCCGACTTGAACAAGAGACCCAGTACTTC. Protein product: CASSLRLEQETQYF.

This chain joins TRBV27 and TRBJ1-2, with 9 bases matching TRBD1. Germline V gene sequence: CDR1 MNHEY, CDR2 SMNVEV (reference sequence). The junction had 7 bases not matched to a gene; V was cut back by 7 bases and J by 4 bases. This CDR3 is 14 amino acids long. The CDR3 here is CASKAGTGTYGYTF. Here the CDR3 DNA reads TGTGCCAGCAAAGCCGGGACAGGGACCTATGGCTACACCTTC.

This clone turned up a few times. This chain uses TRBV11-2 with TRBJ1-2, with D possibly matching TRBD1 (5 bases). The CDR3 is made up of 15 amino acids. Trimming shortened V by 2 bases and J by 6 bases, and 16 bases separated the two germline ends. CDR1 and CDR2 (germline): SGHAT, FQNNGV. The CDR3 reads CASSLIGTSVNGYTF. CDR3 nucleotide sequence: TGTGCCAGCAGCTTAATAGGGACCTCCGTGAATGGCTACACCTTC.

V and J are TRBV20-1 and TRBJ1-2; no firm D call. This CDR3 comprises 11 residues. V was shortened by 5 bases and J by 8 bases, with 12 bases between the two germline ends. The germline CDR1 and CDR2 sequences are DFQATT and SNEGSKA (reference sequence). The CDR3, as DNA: TGCAGTGCTTTGGAGGGAAACGGCTACACCTTC. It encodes CSALEGNGYTF.

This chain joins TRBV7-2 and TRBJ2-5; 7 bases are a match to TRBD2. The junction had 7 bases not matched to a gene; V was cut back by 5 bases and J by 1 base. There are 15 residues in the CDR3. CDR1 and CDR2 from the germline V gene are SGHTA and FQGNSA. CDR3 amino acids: CASSREGGGQETQYF. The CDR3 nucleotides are TGTGCCAGCAGCCGCGAGGGCGGGGGCCAAGAGACCCAGTACTTC. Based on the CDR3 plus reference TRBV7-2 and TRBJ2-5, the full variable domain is GAGVSQSPSNKVTEKGKDVELRCDPISGHTALYWYRQSLGQGLEFLIYFQGNSAPDKSGLPSDRFSAERTGGSVSTLTIQRTQQEDSAVYLCASSREGGGQETQYFGPGTRLLVL.

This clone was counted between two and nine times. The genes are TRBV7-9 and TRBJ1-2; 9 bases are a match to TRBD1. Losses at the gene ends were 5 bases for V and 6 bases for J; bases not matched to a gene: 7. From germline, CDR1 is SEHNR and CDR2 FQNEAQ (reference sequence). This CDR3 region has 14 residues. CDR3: CASSPRDRVHGYTF. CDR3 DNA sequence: TGTGCCAGCAGCCCCCGGGACAGGGTCCATGGCTACACCTTC.

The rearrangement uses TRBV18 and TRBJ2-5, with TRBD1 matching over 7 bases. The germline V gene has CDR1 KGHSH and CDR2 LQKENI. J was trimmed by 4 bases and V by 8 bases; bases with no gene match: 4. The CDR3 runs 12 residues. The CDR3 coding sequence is TGTGCCAGCCGAGGGGGCGGAGAGACCCAGTACTTC. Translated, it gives CASRGGGETQYF.

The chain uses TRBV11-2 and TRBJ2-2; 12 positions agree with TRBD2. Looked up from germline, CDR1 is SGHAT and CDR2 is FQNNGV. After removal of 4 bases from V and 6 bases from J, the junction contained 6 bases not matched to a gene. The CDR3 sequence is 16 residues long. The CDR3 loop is CASSSQTSGSAGELFF. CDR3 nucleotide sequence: TGTGCCAGCAGCTCTCAGACTAGCGGGAGCGCCGGGGAGCTGTTTTTT. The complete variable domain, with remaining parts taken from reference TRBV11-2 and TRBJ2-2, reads EAGVAQSPRYKIIEKRQSVAFWCNPISGHATLYWYQQILGQGPKLLIQFQNNGVVDDSQLPKDRFSAERLKGVDSTLKIQPAKLEDSAVYLCASSSQTSGSAGELFFGEGSRLTVL.

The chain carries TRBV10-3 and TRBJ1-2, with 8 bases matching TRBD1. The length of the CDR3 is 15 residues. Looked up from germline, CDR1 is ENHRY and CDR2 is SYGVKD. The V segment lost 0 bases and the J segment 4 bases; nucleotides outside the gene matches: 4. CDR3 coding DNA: TGTGCCATCAGTGAGTCCGGACAGGGCAGCTATGGCTACACCTTC. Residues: CAISESGQGSYGYTF.

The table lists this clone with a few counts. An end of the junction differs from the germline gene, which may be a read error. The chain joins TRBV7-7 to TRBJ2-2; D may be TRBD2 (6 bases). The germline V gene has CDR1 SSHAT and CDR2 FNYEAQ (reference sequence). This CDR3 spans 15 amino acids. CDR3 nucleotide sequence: TGTGCTAGCAGCTATAGCGGTTCGAACACCGGGGAGCTGTTTTTT. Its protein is CASSYSGSNTGELFF.

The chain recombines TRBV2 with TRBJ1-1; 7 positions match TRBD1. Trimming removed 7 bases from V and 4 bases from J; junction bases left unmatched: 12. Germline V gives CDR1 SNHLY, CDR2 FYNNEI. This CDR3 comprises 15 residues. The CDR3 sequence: CASTSIGQASTEAFF. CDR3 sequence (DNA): TGTGCCAGCACTTCAATAGGACAGGCCTCCACTGAAGCTTTCTTT.

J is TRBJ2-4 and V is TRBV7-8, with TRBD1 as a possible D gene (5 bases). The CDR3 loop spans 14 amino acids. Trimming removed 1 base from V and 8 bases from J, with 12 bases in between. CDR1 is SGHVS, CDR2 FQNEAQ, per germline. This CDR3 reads CASSLGSRADIQYF. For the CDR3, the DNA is TGTGCCAGCAGCTTAGGCTCCAGGGCTGACATTCAGTACTTC.

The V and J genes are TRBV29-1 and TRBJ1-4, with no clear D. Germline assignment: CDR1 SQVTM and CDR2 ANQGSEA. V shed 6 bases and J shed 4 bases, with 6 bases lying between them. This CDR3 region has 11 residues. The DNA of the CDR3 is TGCAGCGTGGCCAGTAATGAAAAACTGTTTTTT. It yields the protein CSVASNEKLFF.

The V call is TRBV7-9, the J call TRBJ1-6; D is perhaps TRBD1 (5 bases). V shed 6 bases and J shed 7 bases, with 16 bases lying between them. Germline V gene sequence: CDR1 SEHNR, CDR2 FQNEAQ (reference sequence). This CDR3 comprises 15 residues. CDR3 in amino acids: CASRSQGGDNSPLHF. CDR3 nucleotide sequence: TGTGCCAGCAGATCCCAGGGAGGGGACAATTCACCCCTCCACTTT.

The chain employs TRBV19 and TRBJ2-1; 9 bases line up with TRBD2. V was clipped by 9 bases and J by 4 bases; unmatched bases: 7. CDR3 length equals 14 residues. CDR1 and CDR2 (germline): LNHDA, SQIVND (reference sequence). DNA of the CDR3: TGTGCCAGCCGGGCCCTAGCGGGGTACAATGAGCAGTTCTTC. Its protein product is CASRALAGYNEQFF.

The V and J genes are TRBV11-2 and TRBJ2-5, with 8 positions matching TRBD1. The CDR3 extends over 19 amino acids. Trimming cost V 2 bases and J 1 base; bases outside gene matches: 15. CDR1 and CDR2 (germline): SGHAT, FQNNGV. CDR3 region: CASSLSRGTGRSLQETQYF. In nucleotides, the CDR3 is TGTGCCAGCAGCTTAAGCCGGGGGACAGGTCGTTCCCTCCAAGAGACCCAGTACTTC.

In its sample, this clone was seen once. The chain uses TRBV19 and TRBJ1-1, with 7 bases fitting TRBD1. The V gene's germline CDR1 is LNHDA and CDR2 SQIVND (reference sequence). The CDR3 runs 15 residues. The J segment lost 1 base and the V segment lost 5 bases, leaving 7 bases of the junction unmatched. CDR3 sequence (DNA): TGTGCCAGTAGTCCCCGACAGGGAGAGAACACTGAAGCTTTCTTT. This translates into CASSPRQGENTEAFF. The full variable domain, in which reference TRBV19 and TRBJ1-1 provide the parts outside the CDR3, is DGGITQSPKYLFRKEGQNVTLSCEQNLNHDAMYWYRQDPGQGLRLIYYSQIVNDFQKGDIAEGYSVSREKKESFPLTVTSAQKNPTAFYLCASSPRQGENTEAFFGQGTRLTVV.

CDR3 coding DNA: TGCGCCAGCAGCTTGGGCGGGAGGGCCATCGATGAGCAGTTCTTC. Amino acid sequence: CASSLGGRAIDEQFF. The V and J genes are TRBV5-1 and TRBJ2-1; 9 bases line up with TRBD2. Germline-derived CDR1 and CDR2 are SGHRS and YFSETQ. The CDR3 is made up of 15 amino acids. The ends lost 0 bases at V and 8 bases at J; junction bases unmatched: 6.